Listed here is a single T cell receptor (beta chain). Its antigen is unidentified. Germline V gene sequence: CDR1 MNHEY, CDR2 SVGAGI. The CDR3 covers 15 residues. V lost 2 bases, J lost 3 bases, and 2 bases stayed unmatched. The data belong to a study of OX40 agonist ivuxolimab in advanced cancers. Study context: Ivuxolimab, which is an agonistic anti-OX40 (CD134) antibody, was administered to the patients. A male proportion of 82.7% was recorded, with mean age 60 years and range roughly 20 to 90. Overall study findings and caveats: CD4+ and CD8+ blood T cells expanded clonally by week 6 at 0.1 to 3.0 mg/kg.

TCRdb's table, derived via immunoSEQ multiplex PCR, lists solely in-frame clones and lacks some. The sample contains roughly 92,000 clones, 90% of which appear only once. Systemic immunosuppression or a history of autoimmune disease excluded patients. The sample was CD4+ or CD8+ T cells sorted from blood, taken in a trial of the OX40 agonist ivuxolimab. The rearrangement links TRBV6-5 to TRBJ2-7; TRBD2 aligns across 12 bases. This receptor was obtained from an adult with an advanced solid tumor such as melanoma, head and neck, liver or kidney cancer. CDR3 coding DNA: TGTGCCAGCAGTTACGGACTAGCGGGGATCTACGAGCAGTACTTC. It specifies CASSYGLAGIYEQYF.